In its sample, the clone carrying this T cell receptor (beta chain) was seen once. The sample comes from a study of Ad26.COV2.S vaccination and SARS-CoV-2 variants. Study background: Intramuscularly, Ad26.COV2.S was given either once or twice, 56 days apart.

Treatment reported: over 15 received Ad26.COV2.S at low or high dose, single or two shots; several received placebo; per-sample allocation not given. Specimen acquisition occurred on day 63 following the initial vaccine or placebo injection. In germline, CDR1 is LGHNA, CDR2 YNFKEQ. Deletions cut 2 bases from V and 0 bases from J, with 11 bases between. The CDR3 loop spans 16 amino acids. Using immunoSEQ multiplex PCR, the repertoire was profiled, and TCRdb retains in-frame clones only, with some absent. The data show some 240,000 clones, roughly 85% seen once. The sample was peripheral blood, taken in a trial of Ad26.COV2.S vaccine versus placebo. The origin of this receptor is a person aged 18 to 59 who received the Ad26.COV2.S COVID-19 vaccine or a placebo. This chain connects TRBV4-2 to TRBJ2-1; a possible D gene is TRBD2 (5 bases). The CDR3 region is CASSQTDSSSYNEQFF. CDR3 coding DNA: TGTGCCAGCAGCCAAACGGACTCCAGCTCCTACAATGAGCAGTTCTTC.